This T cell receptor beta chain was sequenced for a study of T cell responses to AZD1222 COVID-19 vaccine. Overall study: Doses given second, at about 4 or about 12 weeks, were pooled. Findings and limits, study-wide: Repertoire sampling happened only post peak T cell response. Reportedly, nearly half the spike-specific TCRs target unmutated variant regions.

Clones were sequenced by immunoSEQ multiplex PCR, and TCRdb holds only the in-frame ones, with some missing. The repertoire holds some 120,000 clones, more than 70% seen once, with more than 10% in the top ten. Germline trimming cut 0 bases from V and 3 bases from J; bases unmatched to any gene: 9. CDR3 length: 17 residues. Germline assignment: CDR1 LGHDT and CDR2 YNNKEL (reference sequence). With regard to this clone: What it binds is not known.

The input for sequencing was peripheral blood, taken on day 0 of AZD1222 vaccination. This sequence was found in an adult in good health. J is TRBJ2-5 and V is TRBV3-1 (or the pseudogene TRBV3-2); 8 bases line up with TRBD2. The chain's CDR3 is CASSQDLLRGGEETQYF. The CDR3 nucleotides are TGTGCCAGCAGCCAAGATCTACTACGGGGGGGAGAAGAGACCCAGTACTTC.